The present T cell receptor beta chain was sequenced within a study of control samples from healthy donors and cancer patients. The CDR3 has 15 residues. V shed 2 bases and J shed 4 bases, with 13 bases lying between them. Germline values: CDR1 KGHSH, CDR2 LQKENI. Using immunoSEQ multiplex PCR, the repertoire was profiled, and TCRdb retains in-frame clones only, with some absent. The table lists more than 100,000 clones, around 92% of them singletons. Material: PBMCs. The source is a man aged 45-65 years with head and neck cancer. This sequence joins TRBV18 and TRBJ2-3; weak D call: TRBD2 (7 bases). The CDR3 DNA sequence: TGTGCCAGCTCACCAAATGAGGGGGGGGCAGATACGCAGTATTTT. Its protein product is CASSPNEGGADTQYF.